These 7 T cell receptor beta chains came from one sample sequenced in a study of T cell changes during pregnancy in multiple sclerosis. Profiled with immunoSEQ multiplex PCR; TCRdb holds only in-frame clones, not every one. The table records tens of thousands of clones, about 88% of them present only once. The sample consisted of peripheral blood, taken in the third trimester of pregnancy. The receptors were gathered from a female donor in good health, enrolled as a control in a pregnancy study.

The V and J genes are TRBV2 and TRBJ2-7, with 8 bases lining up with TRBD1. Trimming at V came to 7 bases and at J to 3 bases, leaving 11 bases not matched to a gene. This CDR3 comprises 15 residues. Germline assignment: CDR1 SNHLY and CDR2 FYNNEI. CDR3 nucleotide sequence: TGTGCCAGCACCGTGGGACGGGACAGGTACTACGAGCAGTACTTC. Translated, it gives CASTVGRDRYYEQYF.

The CDR3 DNA sequence: TGCGCCAGCAGCTACTCTCCTAGCGGGGGGGCCGAGGAGACCCAGTACTTC. Translation: CASSYSPSGGAEETQYF. The chain combines TRBV5-1 with TRBJ2-5; 12 bases fit TRBD2. The germline V gene has CDR1 SGHRS and CDR2 YFSETQ. Unmatched junction bases numbered 11, after V lost 3 bases and J lost 5 bases. This CDR3 comprises 17 residues.

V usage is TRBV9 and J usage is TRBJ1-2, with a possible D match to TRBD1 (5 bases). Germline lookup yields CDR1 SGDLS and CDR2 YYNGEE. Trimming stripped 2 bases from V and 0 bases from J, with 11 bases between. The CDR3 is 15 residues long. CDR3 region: CASSVAGLANYGYTF. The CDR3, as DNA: TGTGCCAGCAGCGTTGCAGGGCTAGCTAACTATGGCTACACCTTC.

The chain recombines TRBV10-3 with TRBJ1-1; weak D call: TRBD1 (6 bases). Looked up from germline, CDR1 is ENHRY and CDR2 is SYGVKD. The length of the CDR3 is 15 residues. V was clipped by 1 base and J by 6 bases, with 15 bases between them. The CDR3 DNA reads TGTGCCATCAGTGAGTTTACAGGGAGAAGGTCTGAAGCTTTCTTT. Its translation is CAISEFTGRRSEAFF.

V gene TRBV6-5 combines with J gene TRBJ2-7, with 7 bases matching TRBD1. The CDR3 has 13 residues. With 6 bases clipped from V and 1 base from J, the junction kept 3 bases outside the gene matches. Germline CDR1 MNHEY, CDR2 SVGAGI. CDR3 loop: CASRTGISYEQYF. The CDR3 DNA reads TGTGCCAGCAGGACAGGGATTTCCTACGAGCAGTACTTC.

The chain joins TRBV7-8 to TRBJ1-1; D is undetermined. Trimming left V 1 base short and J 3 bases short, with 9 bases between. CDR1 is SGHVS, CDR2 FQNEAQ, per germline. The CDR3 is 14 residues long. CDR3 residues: CASSLEHGDTEAFF. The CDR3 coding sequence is TGTGCCAGCAGCTTAGAACACGGGGACACTGAAGCTTTCTTT.

The CDR3 is CASSRTSTNEKLFF. DNA for the CDR3: TGTGCCAGCAGCCGGACTTCAACTAATGAAAAACTGTTTTTT. This chain connects TRBV6-5 to TRBJ1-4, with D unresolved. The CDR3 spans 14 residues. Trimming left V 6 bases short and J 0 bases short, with 8 bases between. Germline V gene sequence: CDR1 MNHEY, CDR2 SVGAGI.